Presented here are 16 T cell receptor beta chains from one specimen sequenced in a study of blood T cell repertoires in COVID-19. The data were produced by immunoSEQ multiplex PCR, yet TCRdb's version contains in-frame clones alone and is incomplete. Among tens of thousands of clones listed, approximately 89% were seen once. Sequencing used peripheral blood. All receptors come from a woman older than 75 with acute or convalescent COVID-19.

In DNA, the CDR3 is TGTGCCAGCTCTCCTCTCAAGGGAGCCTACAATGAGCAGTTCTTC. This codes for CASSPLKGAYNEQFF. The chain is built from TRBV18 and TRBJ2-1; the D gene is possibly TRBD2 (5 bases). Per germline, CDR1 KGHSH and CDR2 LQKENI. V was cut by 6 bases and J by 2 bases, with 14 bases left in between. The CDR3 spans 15 residues. Full variable domain (rest looked up from reference TRBV18 and TRBJ2-1): NAGVMQNPRHLVRRRGQEARLRCSPMKGHSHVYWYRQLPEEGLKFMVYLQKENIIDESGMPKERFSAEFPKEGPSILRIQQVVRGDSAAYFCASSPLKGAYNEQFFGPGTRLTVL.

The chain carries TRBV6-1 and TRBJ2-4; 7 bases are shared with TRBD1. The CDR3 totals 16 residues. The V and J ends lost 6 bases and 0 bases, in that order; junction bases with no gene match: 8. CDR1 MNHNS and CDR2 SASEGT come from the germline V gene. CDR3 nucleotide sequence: TGTGCCAGCAGGGAACAGGGGCCATTAGCCAAAAACATTCAGTACTTC. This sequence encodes CASREQGPLAKNIQYF.

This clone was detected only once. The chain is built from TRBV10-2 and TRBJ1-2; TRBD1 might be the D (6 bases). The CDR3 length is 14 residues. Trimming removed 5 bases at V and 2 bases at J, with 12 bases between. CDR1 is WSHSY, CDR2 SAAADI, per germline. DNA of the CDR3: TGCGCCAGCAGTAACCAGGGGCGAAACTATGGCTACACCTTC. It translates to CASSNQGRNYGYTF.

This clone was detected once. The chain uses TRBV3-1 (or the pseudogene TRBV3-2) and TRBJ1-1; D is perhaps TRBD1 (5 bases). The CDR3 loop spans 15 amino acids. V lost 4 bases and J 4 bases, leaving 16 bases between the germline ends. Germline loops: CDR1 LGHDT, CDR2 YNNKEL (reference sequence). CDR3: CASSPLRRAVTEAFF. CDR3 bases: TGTGCCAGCAGCCCCCTGCGCAGGGCGGTCACTGAAGCTTTCTTT.

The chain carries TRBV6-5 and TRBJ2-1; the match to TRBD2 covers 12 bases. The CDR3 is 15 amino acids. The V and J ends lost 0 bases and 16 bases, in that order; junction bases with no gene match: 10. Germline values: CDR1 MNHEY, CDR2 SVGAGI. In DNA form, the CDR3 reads TGTGCCAGCAGTTACTCGAAGACACTAGCGGGGGGAGACTTCTTC. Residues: CASSYSKTLAGGDFF.

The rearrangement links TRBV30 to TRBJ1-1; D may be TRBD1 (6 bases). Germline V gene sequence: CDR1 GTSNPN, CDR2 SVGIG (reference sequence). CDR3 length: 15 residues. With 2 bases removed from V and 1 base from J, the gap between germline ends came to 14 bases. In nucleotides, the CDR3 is TGTGCCTGGAGTCCGGGGGGGGCTTCGAACACTGAAGCTTTCTTT. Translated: CAWSPGGASNTEAFF.

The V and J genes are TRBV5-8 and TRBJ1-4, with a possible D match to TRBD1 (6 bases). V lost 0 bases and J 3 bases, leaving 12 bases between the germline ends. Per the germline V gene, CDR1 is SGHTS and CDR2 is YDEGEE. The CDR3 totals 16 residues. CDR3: CASSLGAGGPNEKLFF. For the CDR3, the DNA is TGTGCCAGCAGCTTGGGCGCGGGGGGGCCTAATGAAAAACTGTTTTTT.

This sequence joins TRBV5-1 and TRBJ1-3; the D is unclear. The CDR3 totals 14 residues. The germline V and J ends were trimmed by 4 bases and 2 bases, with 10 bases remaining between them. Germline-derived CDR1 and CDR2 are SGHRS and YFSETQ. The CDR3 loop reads CASSPSGAGNTIYF. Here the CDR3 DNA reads TGCGCCAGCAGCCCTAGCGGTGCTGGAAACACCATATATTTT.

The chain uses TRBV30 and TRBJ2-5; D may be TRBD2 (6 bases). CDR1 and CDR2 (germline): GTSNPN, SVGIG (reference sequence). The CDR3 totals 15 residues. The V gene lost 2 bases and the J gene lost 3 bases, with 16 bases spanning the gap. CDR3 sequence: CAWSPGPGGKETQYF. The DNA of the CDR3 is TGTGCCTGGAGTCCCGGACCCGGAGGGAAAGAGACCCAGTACTTC.

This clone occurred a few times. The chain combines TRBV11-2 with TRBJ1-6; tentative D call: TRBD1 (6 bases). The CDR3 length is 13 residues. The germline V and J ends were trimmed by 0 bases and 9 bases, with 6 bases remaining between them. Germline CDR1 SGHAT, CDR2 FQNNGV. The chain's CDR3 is CASSLDRGSPLHF. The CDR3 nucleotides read TGTGCCAGCAGCTTAGACAGGGGTTCACCCCTCCACTTT.

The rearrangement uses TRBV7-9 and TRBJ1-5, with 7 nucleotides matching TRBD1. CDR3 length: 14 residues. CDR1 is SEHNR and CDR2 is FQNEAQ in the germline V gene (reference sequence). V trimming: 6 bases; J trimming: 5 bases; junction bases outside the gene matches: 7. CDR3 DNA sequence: TGTGCCAGCAGTTTGTTAGACAGGGATCAGCCCCAGCATTTT. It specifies CASSLLDRDQPQHF.

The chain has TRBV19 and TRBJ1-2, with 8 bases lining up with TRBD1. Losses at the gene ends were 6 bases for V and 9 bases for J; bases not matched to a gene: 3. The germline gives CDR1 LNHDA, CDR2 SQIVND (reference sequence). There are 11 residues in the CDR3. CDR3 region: CASSRDRSYTF. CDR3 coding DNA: TGTGCCAGTAGCAGGGACAGGAGCTACACCTTC.

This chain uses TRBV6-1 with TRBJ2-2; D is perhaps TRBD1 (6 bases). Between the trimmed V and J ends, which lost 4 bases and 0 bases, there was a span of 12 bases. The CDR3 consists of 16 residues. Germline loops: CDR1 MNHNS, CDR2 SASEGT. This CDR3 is CASSGQTGTNTGELFF. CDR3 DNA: TGTGCCAGCAGTGGTCAAACAGGGACGAACACCGGGGAGCTGTTTTTT.

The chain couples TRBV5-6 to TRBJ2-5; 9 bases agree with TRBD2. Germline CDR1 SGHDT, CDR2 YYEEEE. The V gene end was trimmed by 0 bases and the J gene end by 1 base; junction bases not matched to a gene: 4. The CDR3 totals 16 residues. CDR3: CASSLVAGGGQETQYF. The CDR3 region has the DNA TGTGCCAGCAGCTTGGTGGCGGGAGGGGGCCAAGAGACCCAGTACTTC. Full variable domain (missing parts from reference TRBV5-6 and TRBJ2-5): DAGVTQSPTHLIKTRGQQVTLRCSPKSGHDTVSWYQQALGQGPQFIFQYYEEEERQRGNFPDRFSGHQFPNYSSELNVNALLLGDSALYLCASSLVAGGGQETQYFGPGTRLLVL.

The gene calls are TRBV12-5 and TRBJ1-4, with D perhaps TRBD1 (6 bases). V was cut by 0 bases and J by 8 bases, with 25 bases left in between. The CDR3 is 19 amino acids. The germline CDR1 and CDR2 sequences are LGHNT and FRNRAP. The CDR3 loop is CASGLVFGGGSMLGEKLFF. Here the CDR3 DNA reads TGTGCTAGTGGTTTGGTATTTGGGGGCGGATCCATGTTGGGAGAAAAACTGTTTTTT.

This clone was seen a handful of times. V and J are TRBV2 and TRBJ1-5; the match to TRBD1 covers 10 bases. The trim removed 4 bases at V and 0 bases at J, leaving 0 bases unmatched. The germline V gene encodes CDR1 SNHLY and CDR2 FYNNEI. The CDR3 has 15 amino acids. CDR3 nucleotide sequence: TGTGCCAGCAGTGGGGACAGGGGTAGCAATCAGCCCCAGCATTTT. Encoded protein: CASSGDRGSNQPQHF. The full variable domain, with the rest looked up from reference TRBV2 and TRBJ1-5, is EPEVTQTPSHQVTQMGQEVILRCVPISNHLYFYWYRQILGQKVEFLVSFYNNEISEKSEIFDDQFSVERPDGSNFTLKIRSTKLEDSAMYFCASSGDRGSNQPQHFGDGTRLSIL.